This TCR beta chain was captured by sequencing in a study of cytotoxic CD8 clonotypes in ibrutinib-treated CLL. Whole-study results and caveats: At progression, clonality fell back toward baseline after rising at ibrutinib response. Baseline clonality exceeded age-matched healthy donors and tracked circulating CD8+ T-cell counts.

Looked up from germline, CDR1 is SQVTM and CDR2 is ANQGSEA. CDR3 length: 16 amino acids. The V and J ends lost 1 base and 4 bases respectively, with 17 bases between them. Sequenced by immunoSEQ multiplex PCR; TCRdb stores in-frame clones only, minus some. The top ten clones hold about 26% of a sample with more than 75,000 clones, roughly 80% of them seen once. As to this clone: Its antigen is unknown.

The sequencing here drew on PBMCs, taken after 24 months of ibrutinib treatment. The receptor's source is a human donor with chronic lymphocytic leukemia. The J gene is TRBJ2-1, the V gene TRBV29-1; D tentatively fits TRBD1 or TRBD2 (5 bases each). CDR3 amino acids: CSVEGDGPLGYNEQFF. The CDR3, as DNA: TGCAGCGTTGAAGGGGACGGGCCTCTCGGGTACAATGAGCAGTTCTTC.